This T cell receptor beta chain was sequenced in a study of CD8+CD57+ T cells in acquired aplastic anemia. CDR3 length equals 11 residues. The germline CDR1 and CDR2 sequences are SGHAT and FQNNGV. Comment on this clonotype: The junction departs from germline at one end; a sequencing error may be responsible.

Researchers used genomic DNA as the template to profile TCR beta VDJ and CDR3. One entry per CDR3 protein results from TCRdb running MiXCR on the reads. The sample consists of about 270,000 distinct CDR3 sequences, 70% to 85% of them appearing once. All sequencing subjects had displayed CD8+CD57+ cell expansion on flow cytometry. The chain links TRBV11-2 to TRBJ1-1; a weak D match, TRBD1 (5 bases). The sequenced sample consisted of sorted CD4+, CD8+, or CD8+CD57+ T cells (not recorded which) from PBMCs. The clonotype originates from a human donor with aplastic anemia. DNA of the CDR3: TGCGCCAGCAGCTTAGGCGCAGGGGCTTTCTTT. Residues: CASSLGAGAFF.